This paragraph reports one T cell receptor (beta chain). Its antigen is unknown. 60 Vbeta and 13 Jbeta primers were used in PCR. Generated by immunoSEQ multiplex PCR, the TCRdb table keeps only in-frame clones and is missing some. The sample has roughly 190,000 clones; roughly four fifths are singletons. The data are from a study of cytomegalovirus exposure and HLA in healthy donors. With V trimmed by 3 bases and J by 5 bases, 2 bases remained unmatched. The CDR3 runs to 14 residues. The germline gives CDR1 MRHNA, CDR2 SNTAGT. Overall study results and limits: It was shown in a later analysis that HLA-associated TCR beta chains were more clonally expanded than other, equally common chains. Rare TCR sequences predominated, though certain public TCRs were found in many donors.

This receptor was identified in a woman aged 50 to 65 in good health and CMV-seropositive. The chain uses TRBV6-4 and TRBJ2-2; the match to TRBD1 covers 8 bases. Sequencing was carried out using PBMCs. CDR3 DNA: TGTGCCAGCAGTGAACAGGGGGAGACCGGGGAGCTGTTTTTT. Translating it yields CASSEQGETGELFF.